The 23 T cell receptor beta chains given below trace back to one sample, sequenced in a study of T cell responses to AZD1222 COVID-19 vaccine. Sequenced by immunoSEQ multiplex PCR; TCRdb stores in-frame clones only, minus some. The profile covers some 150,000 clones, with around 85% appearing a single time and approximately 5.1% taken by the ten largest. The source was peripheral blood, collected on day 0 of MenACWY control vaccination. The receptors were sampled from an adult in good health.

The V and J genes are TRBV19 and TRBJ1-2, with TRBD1 as a possible D gene (6 bases). Germline V gene data show CDR1 as LNHDA and CDR2 as SQIVND (reference sequence). V lost 5 bases to trimming and J lost 8 bases, with 15 bases between them. This CDR3 contains 13 residues. The CDR3 DNA is TGTGCCAGTAGTGGTTCGTTGGGGGCCGGCTACACCTTC. It specifies CASSGSLGAGYTF.

The V call is TRBV3-1 (or the pseudogene TRBV3-2), the J call TRBJ1-2; D not certain. V lost 0 bases, J lost 0 bases, and 11 bases lay in between. The CDR3 is 16 residues long. Germline assignment: CDR1 LGHDT and CDR2 YNNKEL (reference sequence). In DNA, the CDR3 is TGTGCCAGCAGCCAAGAGATGCAGTTACCTAACTATGGCTACACCTTC. Protein product: CASSQEMQLPNYGYTF.

V and J are TRBV24-1 and TRBJ1-1; TRBD1 agrees at 8 bases. V shed 7 bases and J 3 bases; nucleotides not matched to a gene: 3. The CDR3 runs to 13 residues. Germline CDR1 and CDR2: KGHDR and SFDVKD. CDR3 bases: TGTGCCACCAGCAGGGGGCAGTACACTGAAGCTTTCTTT. Its protein is CATSRGQYTEAFF.

This rearrangement joins TRBV4-1 to TRBJ2-2, with 9 bases that match TRBD2. The CDR3 is 17 amino acids. Germline values: CDR1 MGHRA, CDR2 YSYEKL. Trimming removed 0 bases from V and 5 bases from J; junction bases left unmatched: 7. The CDR3 region has the DNA TGCGCCAGCAGCCAAGAGAGGGGCCTAGCGGGGACCGGGGAGCTGTTTTTT. Amino acids: CASSQERGLAGTGELFF.

The J gene is TRBJ2-2, the V gene TRBV5-1, with TRBD1 matching over 8 bases. This CDR3 contains 16 residues. The J segment lost 7 bases and the V segment lost 3 bases, leaving 11 bases of the junction unmatched. Germline values: CDR1 SGHRS, CDR2 YFSETQ. CDR3 coding DNA: TGCGCCAGCAGCTCCCTCATCAGGGGGCCGCTCGGGGAGCTGTTTTTT. Protein: CASSSLIRGPLGELFF.

This chain connects TRBV15 to TRBJ1-2, with D tentatively TRBD1 (5 bases). CDR1 is LNHNV, CDR2 YYDKDF, per germline (reference sequence). This CDR3 spans 14 amino acids. V lost 0 bases to trimming and J lost 6 bases, with 11 bases between them. Here the CDR3 reads CATSRDPIGDGYTF. CDR3 nucleotide sequence: TGTGCCACCAGCAGAGACCCTATAGGGGATGGCTACACCTTC. The variable domain in full, with the rest retrieved from reference TRBV15 and TRBJ1-2, is DAMVIQNPRYQVTQFGKPVTLSCSQTLNHNVMYWYQQKSSQAPKLLFHYYDKDFNNEADTPDNFQSRRPNTSFCFLDIRSPGLGDTAMYLCATSRDPIGDGYTFGSGTRLTVV.

This clone was recorded a few times. The chain uses TRBV7-9 and TRBJ1-3; maybe TRBD1 (5 bases). Germline lookup yields CDR1 SEHNR and CDR2 FQNEAQ (reference sequence). Trimming stripped 2 bases from V and 4 bases from J, with 9 bases between. This CDR3 is built from 14 residues. CDR3 residues: CASSLIREGNTIYF. The CDR3 DNA sequence: TGTGCCAGCAGCTTAATCAGGGAAGGAAACACCATATATTTT.

This sequence joins TRBV2 and TRBJ2-7, with 8 bases matching TRBD1. This CDR3 is built from 16 residues. The V segment lost 4 bases and the J segment 5 bases; nucleotides outside the gene matches: 13. Germline CDR1 and CDR2: SNHLY and FYNNEI. CDR3 sequence reads: CASSGAGGPLSHEQYV. The CDR3 coding sequence is TGTGCCAGCAGTGGGGCAGGGGGCCCCCTTAGTCACGAGCAGTACGTC.

The chain links TRBV20-1 to TRBJ1-1; no firm D call. CDR3 size: 11 residues. CDR1 and CDR2 (germline): DFQATT, SNEGSKA (reference sequence). Trimming pared 5 bases from V and 6 bases from J, leaving 10 bases between. The CDR3 here is CSAVGYPEAFF. CDR3 sequence (DNA): TGCAGTGCTGTAGGGTATCCTGAAGCTTTCTTT.

The V call is TRBV19, the J call TRBJ1-1, with D possibly TRBD1 on 5 matching bases. The V gene's germline CDR1 is LNHDA and CDR2 SQIVND (reference sequence). Trimming left V 7 bases short and J 1 base short, with 10 bases between. The CDR3 consists of 13 residues. CDR3 residues: CASKDRTNTEAFF. The CDR3 nucleotides are TGTGCCAGTAAAGACAGAACGAACACTGAAGCTTTCTTT.

The chain has TRBV5-1 and TRBJ1-2; unclear D gene. This CDR3 has 13 amino acids. The V end was cut by 0 bases, the J end by 7 bases, with 10 bases between. The V gene's germline CDR1 is SGHRS and CDR2 YFSETQ. For the CDR3, the DNA is TGCGCCAGCAGCTTGGGGGCAGAGGGTGGCTACACCTTC. This gives the protein CASSLGAEGGYTF.

The gene calls are TRBV28 and TRBJ1-2; a possible D gene is TRBD1 (5 bases). CDR1 MDHEN and CDR2 SYDVKM come from the germline V gene. This CDR3 is 12 amino acids long. With 6 bases removed from V and 3 bases from J, the gap between germline ends came to 8 bases. The CDR3 loop is CASSGGYYGYTF. CDR3 nucleotides: TGTGCCAGCAGCGGGGGTTACTATGGCTACACCTTC.

The rearrangement uses TRBV6-2 or TRBV6-3 and TRBJ2-7; no clear D gene. The CDR3 has 14 residues. V lost 3 bases and J 0 bases, leaving 9 bases between the germline ends. Per the germline V gene, CDR1 is MNHEY and CDR2 is SVGEGT. The CDR3 DNA sequence: TGTGCCAGCAGTTATTCTGCCCACTCCTACGAGCAGTACGTC. It encodes CASSYSAHSYEQYV.

This chain uses TRBV6-5 with TRBJ1-5; 7 bases are shared with TRBD1. This CDR3 has 13 residues. The germline V gene has CDR1 MNHEY and CDR2 SVGAGI. Trimming removed 6 bases from V and 4 bases from J; junction bases left unmatched: 3. CDR3 sequence reads: CASRLTGNQPQHF. The CDR3 coding sequence is TGTGCCAGCAGATTGACAGGGAATCAGCCCCAGCATTTT.

The CDR3 region is CASTQSGREYF. CDR3 in DNA: TGTGCCAGCACCCAAAGCGGGAGGGAGTATTTT. The chain links TRBV7-2 to TRBJ2-3, with 10 bases identical to TRBD2. The ends lost 7 bases at V and 13 bases at J; junction bases unmatched: 5. The CDR3 is 11 amino acids. CDR1 and CDR2 (germline): SGHTA, FQGNSA.

The V call is TRBV10-2, the J call TRBJ2-5, with 8 bases lining up with TRBD1. Germline V gene sequence: CDR1 WSHSY, CDR2 SAAADI. This CDR3 spans 12 amino acids. The ends lost 10 bases at V and 2 bases at J; junction bases unmatched: 3. CDR3: CATRTGQETQYF. CDR3 DNA: TGCGCCACCAGGACAGGGCAAGAGACCCAGTACTTC.

V is TRBV27 and J is TRBJ2-3; perhaps TRBD1 as D (5 bases). Per the germline V gene, CDR1 is MNHEY and CDR2 is SMNVEV (reference sequence). The V and J ends lost 2 bases and 3 bases respectively, with 15 bases between them. This CDR3 has 16 residues. The CDR3 DNA follows: TGTGCCAGCAGTTTAGCAGGACCTAAGGGGACAGATACGCAGTATTTT. Amino acid sequence: CASSLAGPKGTDTQYF.

This rearrangement joins TRBV19 to TRBJ1-1; TRBD1 might be the D (5 bases). CDR1 is LNHDA, CDR2 SQIVND, per germline (reference sequence). The CDR3 consists of 16 residues. The germline V and J ends were trimmed by 6 bases and 4 bases, with 21 bases remaining between them. DNA of the CDR3: TGTGCCAGTAGATGGCTTAAGGGGCGGAGGAGCACTGAAGCTTTCTTT. Its translation is CASRWLKGRRSTEAFF.

The V gene is TRBV11-2, the J gene TRBJ1-2; no clear D. V was pared by 1 base and J by 4 bases, with 13 bases between. The germline gives CDR1 SGHAT, CDR2 FQNNGV. This CDR3 has 15 residues. Written as DNA, the CDR3 is TGTGCCAGCAGCTTAGTAGGCAGGTTTAGCTATGGCTACACCTTC. Protein: CASSLVGRFSYGYTF.

The chain uses TRBV6-5 and TRBJ2-1; D tentatively fits TRBD1 or TRBD2 (6 bases each). Trimming cost V 7 bases and J 1 base, with 11 bases left between them. CDR3 length: 14 amino acids. Germline loops: CDR1 MNHEY, CDR2 SVGAGI. CDR3 sequence reads: CASTGGRSYNEQFF. The DNA for the CDR3 is TGTGCCAGCACCGGGGGCCGGTCCTACAATGAGCAGTTCTTC.

This clone was detected only once. V is TRBV7-2 and J is TRBJ1-6; D gene ambiguous. Germline assignment: CDR1 SGHTA and CDR2 FQGNSA. Trimming pared 5 bases from V and 3 bases from J, leaving 2 bases between. CDR3 length: 12 amino acids. CDR3 nucleotide sequence: TGTGCCAGCAGCCGCTATAATTCACCCCTCCACTTT. Translated, it gives CASSRYNSPLHF.

The rearrangement links TRBV5-1 to TRBJ2-5; tentatively, D is TRBD1 (6 bases). In germline, CDR1 is SGHRS, CDR2 YFSETQ. V shed 1 base and J shed 2 bases, with 9 bases lying between them. The CDR3 runs to 14 residues. The CDR3 DNA sequence: TGCGCCAGCAGCTTGATAGGACAGCAAGAGACCCAGTACTTC. Encoded protein: CASSLIGQQETQYF.

Only one count was recorded for this clone. The CDR3 ends on some other residue instead of the conserved phenylalanine or tryptophan, so this is likely a read error. The rearrangement uses TRBV24-1 and TRBJ2-7; D gene unclear. The germline gives CDR1 KGHDR, CDR2 SFDVKD. The CDR3 extends over 15 amino acids. V was trimmed by 3 bases and J by 5 bases, leaving 16 bases between them. The CDR3 here is CATSDGGNPFNEQYI. The CDR3, as DNA: TGTGCCACCAGTGATGGCGGCAATCCTTTTAACGAGCAGTACATC.